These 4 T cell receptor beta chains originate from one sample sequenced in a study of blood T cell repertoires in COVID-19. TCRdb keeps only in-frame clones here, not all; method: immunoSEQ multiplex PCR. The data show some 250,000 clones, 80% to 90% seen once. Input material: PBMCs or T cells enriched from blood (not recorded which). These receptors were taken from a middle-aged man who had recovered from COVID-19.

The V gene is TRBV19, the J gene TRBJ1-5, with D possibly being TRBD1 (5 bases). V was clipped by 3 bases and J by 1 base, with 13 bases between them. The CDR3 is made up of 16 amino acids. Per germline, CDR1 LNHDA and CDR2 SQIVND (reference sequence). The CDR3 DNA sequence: TGTGCCAGTAGTATTTTGGGGAGGACAAGCAATCAGCCCCAGCATTTT. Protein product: CASSILGRTSNQPQHF.

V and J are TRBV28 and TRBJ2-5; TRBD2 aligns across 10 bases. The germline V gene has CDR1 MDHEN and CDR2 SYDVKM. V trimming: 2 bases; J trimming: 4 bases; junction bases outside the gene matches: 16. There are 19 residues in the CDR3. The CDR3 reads CASSLPISSGRAWGETQYF. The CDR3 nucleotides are TGTGCCAGCAGTTTACCAATATCCAGCGGGAGGGCCTGGGGAGAGACCCAGTACTTC.

CDR3 protein: CASSPGGQLNEQFF. For the CDR3, the DNA is TGTGCCAGCAGTCCAGGGGGGCAGTTGAATGAGCAGTTCTTC. The chain links TRBV6-5 to TRBJ2-1, with D maybe TRBD1 (7 bases). CDR1 is MNHEY, CDR2 SVGAGI, per germline. The CDR3 extends over 14 amino acids. Between the trimmed V and J ends, which lost 5 bases and 7 bases, there was a span of 15 bases.

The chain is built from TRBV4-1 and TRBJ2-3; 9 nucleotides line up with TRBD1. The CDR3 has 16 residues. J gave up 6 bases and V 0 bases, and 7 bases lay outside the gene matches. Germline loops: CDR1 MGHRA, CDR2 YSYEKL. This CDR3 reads CASSQEVGQGTDTQYF. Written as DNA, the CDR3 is TGCGCCAGCAGCCAAGAGGTGGGACAGGGAACCGATACGCAGTATTTT.